The TCR beta chain under discussion was sequenced for a study of quantifying T cell responses using KT2 cells. Study summary: cDNA was made from DNase-treated RNA using alpha and beta constant primers. A predetermined fluorescence threshold ended the second PCR, run as a qPCR.

The sample is PBMC spiked with counted cells of clone KT2. KT2 cells were mixed with fixed PBMC numbers at varying ratios. Each cDNA got a UMI-containing oligo ligated at its 3' end. An equimolar mix of RC1.1 and RC1.2 primed the beta chain across TRBC1 and TRBC2. TCRdb reprocessed the UMI-ligation and nested PCR reads via MiXCR and lists one record per CDR3 protein. The profile shows about 53,000 distinct CDR3 sequences, approximately 13% of them singletons. CDR1 is SGDLS and CDR2 is YYNGEE in the germline V gene. V was cut by 1 base and J by 1 base, with 7 bases left in between. The CDR3 is made up of 14 amino acids. This clonotype has a handful of counts.

What was sequenced was PBMCs spiked with cells of the T cell clone KT2. The receptor comes from a human donor. J is TRBJ2-3 and V is TRBV9; possible D gene TRBD1, 6 bases. CDR3 amino acids: CASSVRTGTDTQYF. The CDR3 nucleotides are TGTGCCAGCAGCGTAAGGACAGGCACAGATACGCAGTATTTT.